Below, one TCR beta chain is given with its context. This sample was included in a study of blood T cell repertoires in COVID-19. This table comes from immunoSEQ multiplex PCR, and its TCRdb copy is limited to in-frame clones, with some not included. The sample has around 390,000 clones, around nine tenths seen once. The sequence was obtained from a woman aged 50 to 60 who had recovered from COVID-19. Sequencing used PBMCs or T cells enriched from blood (not recorded which).

The CDR3 nucleotides read TGTGCCAGCAGCTTAGCAGACCTAGCTTGGGGCTCCTACGAGCAGTACTTC. It yields the protein CASSLADLAWGSYEQYF. This sequence joins TRBV7-2 and TRBJ2-7; the D gene is possibly TRBD2 (5 bases). Germline V CDR1 and CDR2: SGHTA, FQGNSA. The CDR3 length is 17 residues. Trimming shortened V by 0 bases and J by 0 bases, and 15 bases separated the two germline ends. Variable domain in full (rest from reference TRBV7-2 and TRBJ2-7): GAGVSQSPSNKVTEKGKDVELRCDPISGHTALYWYRQSLGQGLEFLIYFQGNSAPDKSGLPSDRFSAERTGGSVSTLTIQRTQQEDSAVYLCASSLADLAWGSYEQYFGPGTRLTVT.